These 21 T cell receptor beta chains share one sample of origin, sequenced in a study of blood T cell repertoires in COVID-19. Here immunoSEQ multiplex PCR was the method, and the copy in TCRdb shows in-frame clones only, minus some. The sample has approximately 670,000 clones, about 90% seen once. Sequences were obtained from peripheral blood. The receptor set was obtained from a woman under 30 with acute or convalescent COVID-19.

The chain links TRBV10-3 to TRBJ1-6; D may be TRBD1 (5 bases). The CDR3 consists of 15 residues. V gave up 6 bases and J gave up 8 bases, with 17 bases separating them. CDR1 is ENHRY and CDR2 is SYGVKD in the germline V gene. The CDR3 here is CAISADRGRDSPLHF. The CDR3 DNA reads TGTGCCATCAGCGCAGATAGGGGTCGGGATTCACCCCTCCACTTT.

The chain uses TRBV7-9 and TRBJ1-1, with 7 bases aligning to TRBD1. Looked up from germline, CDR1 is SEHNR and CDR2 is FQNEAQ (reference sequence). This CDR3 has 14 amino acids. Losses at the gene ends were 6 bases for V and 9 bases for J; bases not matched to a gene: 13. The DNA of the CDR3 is TGTGCCAGCAGGCCCCCCTATGAGGGGGCTAAAGCTTTCTTT. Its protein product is CASRPPYEGAKAFF.

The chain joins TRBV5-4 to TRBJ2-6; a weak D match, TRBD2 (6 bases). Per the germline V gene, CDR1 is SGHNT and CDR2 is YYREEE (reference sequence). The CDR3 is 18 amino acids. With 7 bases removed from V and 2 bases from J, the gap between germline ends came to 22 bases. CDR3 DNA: TGTGCCAGCGGGAGGAAGGGTTCGAGCATGGCTGGGGCCAACGTCCTGACTTTC. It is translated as CASGRKGSSMAGANVLTF.

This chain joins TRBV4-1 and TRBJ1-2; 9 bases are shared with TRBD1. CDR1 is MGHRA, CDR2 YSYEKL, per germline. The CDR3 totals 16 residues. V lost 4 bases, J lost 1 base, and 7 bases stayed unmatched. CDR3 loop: CASSLPDRGYNYGYTF. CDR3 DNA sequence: TGCGCCAGCAGCCTCCCGGACAGGGGCTATAACTATGGCTACACCTTC.

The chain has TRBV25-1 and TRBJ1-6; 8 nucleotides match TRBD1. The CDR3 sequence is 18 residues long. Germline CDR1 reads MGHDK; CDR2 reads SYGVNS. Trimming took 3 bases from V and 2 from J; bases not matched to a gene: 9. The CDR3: CASSEDRVVVPYNSPLHF. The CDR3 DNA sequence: TGTGCCAGCAGTGAGGACAGGGTGGTAGTCCCCTATAATTCACCCCTCCACTTT.

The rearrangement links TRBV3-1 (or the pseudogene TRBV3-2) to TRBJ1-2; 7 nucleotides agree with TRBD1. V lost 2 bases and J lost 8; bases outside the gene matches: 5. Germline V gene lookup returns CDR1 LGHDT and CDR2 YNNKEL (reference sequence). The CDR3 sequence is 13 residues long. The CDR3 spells CASSQIKQGGYTF. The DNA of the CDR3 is TGTGCCAGCAGCCAAATCAAACAGGGGGGCTACACCTTC.

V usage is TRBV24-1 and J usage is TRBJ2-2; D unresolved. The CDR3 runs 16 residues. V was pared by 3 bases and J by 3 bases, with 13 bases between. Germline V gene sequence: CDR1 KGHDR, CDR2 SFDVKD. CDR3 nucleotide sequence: TGTGCCACCAGTGATCTCCCACCGCAGTACACCGGGGAGCTGTTTTTT. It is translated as CATSDLPPQYTGELFF.

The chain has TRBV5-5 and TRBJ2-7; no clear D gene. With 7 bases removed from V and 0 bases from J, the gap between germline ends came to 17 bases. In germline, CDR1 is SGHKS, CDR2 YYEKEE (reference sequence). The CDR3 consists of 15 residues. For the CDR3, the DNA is TGTGCCAGCGCGAGGAGCTTATTGAGCTCCTACGAGCAGTACTTC. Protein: CASARSLLSSYEQYF.

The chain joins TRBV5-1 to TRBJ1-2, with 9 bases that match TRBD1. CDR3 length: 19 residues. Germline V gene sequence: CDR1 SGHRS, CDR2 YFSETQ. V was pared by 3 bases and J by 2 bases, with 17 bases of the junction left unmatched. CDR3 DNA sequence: TGCGCCAGCAGCTCGAGGCAGTGGACAGGGGTACTATCCAACTATGGCTACACCTTC. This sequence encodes CASSSRQWTGVLSNYGYTF.

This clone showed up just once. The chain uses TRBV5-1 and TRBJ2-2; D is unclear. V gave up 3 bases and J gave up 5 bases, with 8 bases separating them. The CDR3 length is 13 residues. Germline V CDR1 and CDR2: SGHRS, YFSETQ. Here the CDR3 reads CASSWAGTGELFF. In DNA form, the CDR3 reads TGCGCCAGCAGCTGGGCAGGTACCGGGGAGCTGTTTTTT.

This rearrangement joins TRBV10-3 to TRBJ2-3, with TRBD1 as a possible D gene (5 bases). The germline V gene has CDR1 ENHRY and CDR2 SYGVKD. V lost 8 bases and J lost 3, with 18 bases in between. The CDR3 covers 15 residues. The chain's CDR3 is CAIPNPRGGTDTQYF. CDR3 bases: TGTGCCATCCCGAATCCTAGGGGTGGGACAGATACGCAGTATTTT.

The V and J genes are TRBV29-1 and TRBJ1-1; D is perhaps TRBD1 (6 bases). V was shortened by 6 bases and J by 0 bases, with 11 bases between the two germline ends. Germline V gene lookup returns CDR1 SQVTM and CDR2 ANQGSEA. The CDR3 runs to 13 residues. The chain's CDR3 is CSVSGHLNTEAFF. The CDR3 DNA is TGCAGCGTCTCGGGACACCTGAACACTGAAGCTTTCTTT.

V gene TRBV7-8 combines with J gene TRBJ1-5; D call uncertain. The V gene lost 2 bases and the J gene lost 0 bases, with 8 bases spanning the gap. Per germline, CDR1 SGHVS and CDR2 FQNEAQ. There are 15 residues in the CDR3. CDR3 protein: CASSLSGNSNQPQHF. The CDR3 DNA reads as TGTGCCAGCAGCTTATCAGGAAATAGCAATCAGCCCCAGCATTTT. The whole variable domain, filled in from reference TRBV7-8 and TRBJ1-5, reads GAGVSQSPRYKVAKRGQDVALRCDPISGHVSLFWYQQALGQGPEFLTYFQNEAQLDKSGLPSDRFFAERPEGSVSTLKIQRTQQEDSAVYLCASSLSGNSNQPQHFGDGTRLSIL.

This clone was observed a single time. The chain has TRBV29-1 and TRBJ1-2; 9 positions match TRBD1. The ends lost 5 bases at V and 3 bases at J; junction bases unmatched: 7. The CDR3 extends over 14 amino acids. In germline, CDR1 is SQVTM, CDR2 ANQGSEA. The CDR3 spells CSVLDRGFYYGYTF. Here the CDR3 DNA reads TGCAGCGTTCTGGACAGGGGTTTTTACTATGGCTACACCTTC.

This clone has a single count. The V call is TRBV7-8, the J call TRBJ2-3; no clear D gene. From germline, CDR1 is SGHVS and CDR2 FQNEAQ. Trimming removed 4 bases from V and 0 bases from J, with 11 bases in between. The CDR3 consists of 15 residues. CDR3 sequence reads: CASSSQLNSTDTQYF. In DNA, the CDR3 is TGTGCCAGCAGCTCGCAACTAAATAGCACAGATACGCAGTATTTT.

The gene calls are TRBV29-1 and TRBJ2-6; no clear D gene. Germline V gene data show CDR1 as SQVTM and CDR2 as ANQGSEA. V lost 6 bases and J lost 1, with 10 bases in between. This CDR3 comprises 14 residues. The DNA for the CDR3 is TGCAGCGTCCTGCCCGGGTCTGGGGCCAACGTCCTGACTTTC. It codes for CSVLPGSGANVLTF.

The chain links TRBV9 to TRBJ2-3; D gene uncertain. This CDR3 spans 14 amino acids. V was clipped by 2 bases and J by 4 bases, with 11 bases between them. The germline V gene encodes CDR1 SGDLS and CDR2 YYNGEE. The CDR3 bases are TGTGCCAGCAGCGTCCAGGAATTGGCAGATACGCAGTATTTT. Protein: CASSVQELADTQYF. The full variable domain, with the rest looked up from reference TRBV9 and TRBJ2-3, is DSGVTQTPKHLITATGQRVTLRCSPRSGDLSVYWYQQSLDQGLQFLIQYYNGEERAKGNILERFSAQQFPDLHSELNLSSLELGDSALYFCASSVQELADTQYFGPGTRLTVL.

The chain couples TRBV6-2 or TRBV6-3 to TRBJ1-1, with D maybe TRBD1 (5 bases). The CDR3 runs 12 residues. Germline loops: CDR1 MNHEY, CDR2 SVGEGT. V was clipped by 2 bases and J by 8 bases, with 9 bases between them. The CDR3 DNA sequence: TGTGCCAGCAGTTACGGGGGAGGAGAAGCTTTCTTT. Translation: CASSYGGGEAFF.

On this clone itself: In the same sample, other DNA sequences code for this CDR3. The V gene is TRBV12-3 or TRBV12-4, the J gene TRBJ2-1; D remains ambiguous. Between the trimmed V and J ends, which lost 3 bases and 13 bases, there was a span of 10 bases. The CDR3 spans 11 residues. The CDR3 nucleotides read TGTGCCAGCAGTTTGGGTCAGGAACAGTTCTTC. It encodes CASSLGQEQFF.

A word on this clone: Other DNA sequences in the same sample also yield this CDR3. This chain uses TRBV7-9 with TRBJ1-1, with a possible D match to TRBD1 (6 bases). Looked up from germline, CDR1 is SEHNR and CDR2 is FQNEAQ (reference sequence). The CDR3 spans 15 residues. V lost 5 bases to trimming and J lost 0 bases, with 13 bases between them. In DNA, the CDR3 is TGTGCCAGCAGCCCGAGAACAGGGATGAACACTGAAGCTTTCTTT. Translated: CASSPRTGMNTEAFF. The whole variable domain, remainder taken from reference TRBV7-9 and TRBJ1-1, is DTGVSQNPRHKITKRGQNVTFRCDPISEHNRLYWYRQTLGQGPEFLTYFQNEAQLEKSRLLSDRFSAERPKGSFSTLEIQRTEQGDSAMYLCASSPRTGMNTEAFFGQGTRLTVV.

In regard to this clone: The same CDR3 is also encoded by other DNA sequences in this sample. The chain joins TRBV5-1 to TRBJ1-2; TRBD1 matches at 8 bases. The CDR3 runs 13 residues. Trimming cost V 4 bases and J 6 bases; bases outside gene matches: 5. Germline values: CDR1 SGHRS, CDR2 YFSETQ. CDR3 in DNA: TGCGCCAGCAGCCAAGGACAGGGAAATGGCTACACCTTC. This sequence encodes CASSQGQGNGYTF.